This is a list of T cell receptor beta chains from one sample in a study of follicular helper T cells after annual influenza vaccination. Clones were sequenced by immunoSEQ multiplex PCR, and TCRdb holds only the in-frame ones, with some missing. The table includes 9,700 or so clones, about four fifths detected once. The sequencing here drew on CXCR5- memory CD4+ T cells sorted from blood, taken 7 days after influenza vaccination. All receptors derive from an adult who received the influenza vaccine. Each CDR3 is given with its conserved first and last residue. A D gene is named only where the DNA matches it firmly. Clone size is shown for a subset of rows, as once, few, many or a class of expanded clone.

v_call: TRBV7-2
cdr3_length: 13
j_call: TRBJ1-4
clone_size: NA
d_call: TRBD1
cdr3_nt: TGTGCCAGCAGCCGGACAGGGAGGGAAAAACTGTTTTTT
cdr3_aa: CASSRTGREKLFF

v_call: TRBV10-3
cdr3_length: 16
j_call: TRBJ1-6
clone_size: NA
d_call: NA
cdr3_nt: TGTGCCATCAGTGAGTCAGAAAACTCCTATAATTCACCCCTCCACTTT
cdr3_aa: CAISESENSYNSPLHF

v_call: TRBV6-1
cdr3_length: 15
j_call: TRBJ2-7
clone_size: NA
d_call: NA
cdr3_nt: TGTGCCAGCGGCCGCCAAGAGGGTCTCGTCTACGAGCAGTACTTC
cdr3_aa: CASGRQEGLVYEQYF

v_call: TRBV28
cdr3_length: 16
j_call: TRBJ1-2
clone_size: NA
d_call: TRBD1
cdr3_nt: TGTGCCAGCAGTTTAGGTGCGACAGGGGGCACCGGTGGCTACACCTTC
cdr3_aa: CASSLGATGGTGGYTF

v_call: TRBV9
cdr3_length: 14
j_call: TRBJ1-5
clone_size: NA
d_call: TRBD1
cdr3_nt: TGTGCCAGCAGCGCGACAGGGAACAATCAGCCCCAGCATTTT
cdr3_aa: CASSATGNNQPQHF

v_call: TRBV14
cdr3_length: 12
j_call: TRBJ2-1
clone_size: NA
d_call: NA
cdr3_nt: TGTGCCAGCAGCCAAGTAAGGAATGAGCAGTTCTTC
cdr3_aa: CASSQVRNEQFF

v_call: TRBV5-4
cdr3_length: 13
j_call: TRBJ1-3
clone_size: NA
d_call: NA
cdr3_nt: TGTGCCAGCAGCTTCATGGGGGGAAACACCATATATTTT
cdr3_aa: CASSFMGGNTIYF

v_call: TRBV7-2
cdr3_length: 13
j_call: TRBJ1-2
clone_size: few
d_call: TRBD1
cdr3_nt: TGTGCCAGCAGCTTCAGGGACAGGCCTGGCTACACCTTC
cdr3_aa: CASSFRDRPGYTF

v_call: TRBV5-1
cdr3_length: 16
j_call: TRBJ2-3
clone_size: NA
d_call: NA
cdr3_nt: TGCGCCAGCAGCTTGGGGGGCAGGGGTCGCCCAGATACGCAGTATTTT
cdr3_aa: CASSLGGRGRPDTQYF

v_call: TRBV7-3
cdr3_length: 14
j_call: TRBJ2-2
clone_size: NA
d_call: NA
cdr3_nt: TGTGCCAGCAGCTTCGCTGCGAACACCGGGGAGCTGTTTTTT
cdr3_aa: CASSFAANTGELFF

v_call: TRBV7-2
cdr3_length: 18
j_call: TRBJ2-1
clone_size: NA
d_call: TRBD2
cdr3_nt: TGTGCCAGCAGCTTAGCGAAGACTAGCGGGGGTCCCTACAATGAGCAGTTCTTC
cdr3_aa: CASSLAKTSGGPYNEQFF

v_call: TRBV9
cdr3_length: 13
j_call: TRBJ1-2
clone_size: NA
d_call: NA
cdr3_nt: TGTGCCAGCAGCGAGATCGCGGATTCCGGCTACACCTTC
cdr3_aa: CASSEIADSGYTF

v_call: TRBV7-9
cdr3_length: 14
j_call: TRBJ2-5
clone_size: NA
d_call: TRBD2
cdr3_nt: TGTGCCAGCAGCTCAGGACTAGTGAGAGAGACCCAGTACTTC
cdr3_aa: CASSSGLVRETQYF

v_call: TRBV2
cdr3_length: 13
j_call: TRBJ1-2
clone_size: few
d_call: NA
cdr3_nt: TGTGCCAGCAGTGAACTTGGTCTGAATGGCTACACCTTC
cdr3_aa: CASSELGLNGYTF

v_call: TRBV7-3
cdr3_length: 13
j_call: TRBJ2-7
clone_size: NA
d_call: NA
cdr3_nt: TGTGCCAGCAGCTTAGACAGGCTCAGCGAGCAGTACTTC
cdr3_aa: CASSLDRLSEQYF

v_call: TRBV19
cdr3_length: 16
j_call: TRBJ1-1
clone_size: NA
d_call: TRBD1
cdr3_nt: TGTGCCAGTAGTATAGCGACGTCCGGGACAGGCCTGAGAGCTTTCTTT
cdr3_aa: CASSIATSGTGLRAFF

v_call: TRBV2
cdr3_length: 16
j_call: TRBJ1-1
clone_size: NA
d_call: TRBD1
cdr3_nt: TGTGCCAGCAGCCCGGGACAGGGGCAGGGGAACACTGAAGCTTTCTTT
cdr3_aa: CASSPGQGQGNTEAFF

v_call: TRBV5-4
cdr3_length: 15
j_call: TRBJ2-1
clone_size: once
d_call: TRBD2
cdr3_nt: TGTGCCAGCAGCTTGTACGGGGGGGCCGACAATGAGCAGTTCTTC
cdr3_aa: CASSLYGGADNEQFF

v_call: TRBV14
cdr3_length: 14
j_call: TRBJ1-1
clone_size: few
d_call: NA
cdr3_nt: TGTGCCAGCAGCCGAGATTTGGGGGTATCTGAAGCTTTCTTT
cdr3_aa: CASSRDLGVSEAFF

v_call: TRBV7-6
cdr3_length: 15
j_call: TRBJ1-6
clone_size: NA
d_call: NA
cdr3_nt: TGTGCCAGCAGCCAACAGAGCTCCTATAATTCACCCCTCCACTTT
cdr3_aa: CASSQQSSYNSPLHF

v_call: TRBV11-2
cdr3_length: 12
j_call: TRBJ2-7
clone_size: NA
d_call: NA
cdr3_nt: TGTGCCAGCAGCTTATCAGACTTGGAGCAGTACTTC
cdr3_aa: CASSLSDLEQYF

v_call: TRBV18
cdr3_length: 13
j_call: TRBJ1-2
clone_size: NA
d_call: NA
cdr3_nt: TGTGCCAGCTCACCAGGGGACGACTATGGCTACACCTTC
cdr3_aa: CASSPGDDYGYTF

v_call: TRBV18
cdr3_length: 15
j_call: TRBJ1-2
clone_size: NA
d_call: NA
cdr3_nt: TGTGCCAGCTCCCTTACCGGGACACTACCGGGGGGCTACACCTTC
cdr3_aa: CASSLTGTLPGGYTF

v_call: TRBV5-1
cdr3_length: 17
j_call: TRBJ2-4
clone_size: once
d_call: TRBD2
cdr3_nt: TGCGCCAGCAGCACCACTAGCGGGGGGCTCTCGAAAAACATTCAGTACTTC
cdr3_aa: CASSTTSGGLSKNIQYF

v_call: TRBV4-2
cdr3_length: 19
j_call: TRBJ2-1
clone_size: NA
d_call: NA
cdr3_nt: TGTGCCAGCAGCCAAGAAGGGTTGGGAACGATTGGGGTAATTAATGAGCAGTTCTTC
cdr3_aa: CASSQEGLGTIGVINEQFF

v_call: TRBV5-1
cdr3_length: 12
j_call: TRBJ1-2
clone_size: NA
d_call: TRBD1
cdr3_nt: TGCGCCAGCAGCGGGACAGCCTATGGCTACACCTTC
cdr3_aa: CASSGTAYGYTF

v_call: TRBV7-9
cdr3_length: 18
j_call: TRBJ2-6
clone_size: NA
d_call: TRBD1
cdr3_nt: TGTGCCAGCAGCCCCGGGACAGGGGACTACTCTGGGGCCAACGTCCTGACTTTC
cdr3_aa: CASSPGTGDYSGANVLTF

v_call: TRBV4-1
cdr3_length: 19
j_call: TRBJ1-6
clone_size: few
d_call: NA
cdr3_nt: TGCGCCAGCAGCCCATCCCTCCCCGGGACAAGTTCCTATAATTCACCCCTCCACTTT
cdr3_aa: CASSPSLPGTSSYNSPLHF

v_call: TRBV6-1
cdr3_length: 20
j_call: TRBJ1-5
clone_size: NA
d_call: TRBD1
cdr3_nt: TGTGCCAGCAGTGAACCGCCTCGGACAGGGGGCCTTTTTAGCAATCAGCCCCAGCATTTT
cdr3_aa: CASSEPPRTGGLFSNQPQHF

v_call: TRBV5-4
cdr3_length: 14
j_call: TRBJ2-1
clone_size: NA
d_call: NA
cdr3_nt: TGTGCCAGCACCCAAAATCGGCAGTTAAATGAGCAGTTCTTC
cdr3_aa: CASTQNRQLNEQFF

v_call: TRBV4-3
cdr3_length: 14
j_call: TRBJ1-5
clone_size: NA
d_call: NA
cdr3_nt: TGCGCCAGCAGCCAAGAGTTCCGGAATCAGCCCCAGCATTTT
cdr3_aa: CASSQEFRNQPQHF

v_call: TRBV4-2
cdr3_length: 18
j_call: TRBJ2-5
clone_size: NA
d_call: TRBD2
cdr3_nt: TGTGCCAGCAGCCAAGACCCCTTAGTAGCGGGGCGATATGAGACCCAGTACTTC
cdr3_aa: CASSQDPLVAGRYETQYF

v_call: TRBV11-2
cdr3_length: 15
j_call: TRBJ2-3
clone_size: NA
d_call: TRBD2
cdr3_nt: TGTGCCAGCAGCTTCAGCGGGGGGGGCACAGATACGCAGTATTTT
cdr3_aa: CASSFSGGGTDTQYF

v_call: TRBV11-3
cdr3_length: 16
j_call: TRBJ2-7
clone_size: NA
d_call: TRBD1
cdr3_nt: TGTGCCAGCAGCTCCCAATCCTGGGGACAGGGGAACGAGCAGTACTTC
cdr3_aa: CASSSQSWGQGNEQYF

v_call: TRBV5-1
cdr3_length: 16
j_call: TRBJ2-1
clone_size: NA
d_call: TRBD2
cdr3_nt: TGCGCCAGCAGCTCGGTGAGGACTAGCGGCTACAATGAGCAGTTCTTC
cdr3_aa: CASSSVRTSGYNEQFF

v_call: TRBV19
cdr3_length: 14
j_call: TRBJ2-7
clone_size: few
d_call: TRBD1
cdr3_nt: TGTGCCAGTAGTATAGGGACAGGACCCTACGAGCAGTACTTC
cdr3_aa: CASSIGTGPYEQYF

v_call: TRBV15
cdr3_length: 12
j_call: TRBJ1-2
clone_size: NA
d_call: NA
cdr3_nt: TGTGCCACCAGCAGGGCAGGGAATGGCTACACCTTC
cdr3_aa: CATSRAGNGYTF